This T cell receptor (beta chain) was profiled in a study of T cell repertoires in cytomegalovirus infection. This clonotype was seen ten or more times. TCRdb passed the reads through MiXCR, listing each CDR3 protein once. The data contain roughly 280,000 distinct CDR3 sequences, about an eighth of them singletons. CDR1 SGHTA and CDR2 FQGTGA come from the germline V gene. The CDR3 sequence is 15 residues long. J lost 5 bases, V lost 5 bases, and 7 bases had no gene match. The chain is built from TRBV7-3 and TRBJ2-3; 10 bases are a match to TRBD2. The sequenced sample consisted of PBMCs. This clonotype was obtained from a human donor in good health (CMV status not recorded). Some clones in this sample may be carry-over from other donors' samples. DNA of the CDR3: TGTGCCAGCAGCAGTCTAGCGGGAGCCGTAGATACGCAGTATTTT. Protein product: CASSSLAGAVDTQYF.